This TCR beta chain derives from a study of radiotherapy plus CTLA-4 blockade in lung cancer. Points on this clone: Its target is not known.

Chemo-refractory metastatic non-small-cell lung cancer patients received focal radiation with ipilimumab CTLA-4 blockade. Assay used: immunoSEQ multiplex PCR; TCRdb lists only in-frame clones, some missing. The table includes 25,000 to 35,000 clones, over 75% detected once. V was shortened by 6 bases and J by 10 bases, with 13 bases between the two germline ends. The CDR3 runs to 12 residues. Germline CDR1 MGHDK, CDR2 SYGVNS. Findings and limits, study-wide: In blood, after radiotherapy plus ipilimumab, tumor-derived TCR clones expanded. Interferon-beta and early blood T cell clone dynamics reportedly predicted response best.

The origin of this receptor is a human donor with non-small cell lung cancer who had stable disease on radiotherapy plus ipilimumab. Specimen: peripheral blood, collected from a patient treated with radiotherapy plus ipilimumab. The J gene is TRBJ2-1, the V gene TRBV25-1; D is unresolved. CDR3 loop: CASSPSSREQFF. Here the CDR3 DNA reads TGTGCCAGCAGCCCTTCCTCGAGGGAGCAGTTCTTC.